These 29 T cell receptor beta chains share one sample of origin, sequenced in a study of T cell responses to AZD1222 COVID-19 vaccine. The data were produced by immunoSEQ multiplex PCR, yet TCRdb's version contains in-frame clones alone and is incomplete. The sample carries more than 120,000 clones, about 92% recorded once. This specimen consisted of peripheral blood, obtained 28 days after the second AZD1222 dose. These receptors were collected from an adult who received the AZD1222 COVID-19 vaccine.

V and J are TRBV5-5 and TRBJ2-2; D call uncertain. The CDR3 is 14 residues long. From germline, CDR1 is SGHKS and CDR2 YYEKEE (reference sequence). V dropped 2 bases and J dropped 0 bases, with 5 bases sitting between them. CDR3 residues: CASSFTSNTGELFF. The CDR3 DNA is TGTGCCAGCAGCTTCACGTCGAACACCGGGGAGCTGTTTTTT.

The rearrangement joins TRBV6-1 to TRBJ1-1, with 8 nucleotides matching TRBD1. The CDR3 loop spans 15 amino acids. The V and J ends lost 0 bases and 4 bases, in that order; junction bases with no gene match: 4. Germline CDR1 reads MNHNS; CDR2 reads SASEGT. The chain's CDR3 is CASSEATGGGTEAFF. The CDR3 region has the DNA TGTGCCAGCAGTGAAGCTACAGGGGGAGGCACTGAAGCTTTCTTT.

CDR3 in amino acids: CASTSTRGQEQFF. The CDR3 region has the DNA TGTGCCAGCACCTCAACTCGGGGCCAAGAGCAGTTCTTC. This chain uses TRBV12-3 or TRBV12-4 with TRBJ2-1; either TRBD1 or TRBD2 may fit D (5 bases each). Trimming cost V 7 bases and J 10 bases, with 17 bases left between them. The CDR3 has 13 amino acids.

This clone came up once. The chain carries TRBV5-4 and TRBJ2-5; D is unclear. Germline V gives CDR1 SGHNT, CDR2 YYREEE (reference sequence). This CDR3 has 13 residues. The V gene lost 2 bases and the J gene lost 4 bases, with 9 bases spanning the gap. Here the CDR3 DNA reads TGTGCCAGCAGCTTCGAGATACGAGAGACCCAGTACTTC. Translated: CASSFEIRETQYF. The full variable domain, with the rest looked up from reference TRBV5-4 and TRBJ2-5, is ETGVTQSPTHLIKTRGQQVTLRCSSQSGHNTVSWYQQALGQGPQFIFQYYREEENGRGNFPPRFSGLQFPNYSSELNVNALELDDSALYLCASSFEIRETQYFGPGTRLLVL.

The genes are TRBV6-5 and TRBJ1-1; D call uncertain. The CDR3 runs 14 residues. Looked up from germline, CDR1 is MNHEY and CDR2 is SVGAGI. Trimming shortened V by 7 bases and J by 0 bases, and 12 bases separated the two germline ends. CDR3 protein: CASTNPGMNTEAFF. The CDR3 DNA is TGTGCCAGCACCAATCCGGGTATGAACACTGAAGCTTTCTTT.

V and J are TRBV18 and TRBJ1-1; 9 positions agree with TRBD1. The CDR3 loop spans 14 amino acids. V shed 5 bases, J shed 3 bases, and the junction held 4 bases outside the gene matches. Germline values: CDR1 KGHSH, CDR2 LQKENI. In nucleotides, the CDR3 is TGTGCCAGCTCATCGACAGGGGGACACACTGAAGCTTTCTTT. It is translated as CASSSTGGHTEAFF.

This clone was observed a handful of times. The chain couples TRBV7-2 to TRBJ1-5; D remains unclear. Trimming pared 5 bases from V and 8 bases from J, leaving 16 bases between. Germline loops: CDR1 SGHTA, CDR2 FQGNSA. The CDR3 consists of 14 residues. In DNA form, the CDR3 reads TGTGCCAGCAGCCCCTACAAGAAAACGGAGCCCCAGCATTTT. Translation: CASSPYKKTEPQHF.

The CDR3 protein is CAWIGLRGGYTF. CDR3 nucleotide sequence: TGTGCCTGGATAGGCCTGCGTGGGGGCTACACCTTC. The chain recombines TRBV30 with TRBJ1-2; D remains unclear. The V end was cut by 4 bases, the J end by 8 bases, with 14 bases between. The CDR3 consists of 12 residues. Per germline, CDR1 GTSNPN and CDR2 SVGIG (reference sequence).

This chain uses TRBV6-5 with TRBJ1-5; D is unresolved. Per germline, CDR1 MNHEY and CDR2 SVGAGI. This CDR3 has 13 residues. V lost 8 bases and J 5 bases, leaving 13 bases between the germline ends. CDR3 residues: CASCPIVYQPQHF. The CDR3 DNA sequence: TGTGCCAGCTGCCCCATTGTGTATCAGCCCCAGCATTTT.

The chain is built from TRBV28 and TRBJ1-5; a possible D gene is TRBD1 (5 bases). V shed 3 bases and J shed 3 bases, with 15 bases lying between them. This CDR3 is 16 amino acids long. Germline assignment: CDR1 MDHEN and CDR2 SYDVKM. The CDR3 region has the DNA TGTGCCAGCAGTTTTGATTGGGGCGGAGACAATCAGCCCCAGCATTTT. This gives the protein CASSFDWGGDNQPQHF.

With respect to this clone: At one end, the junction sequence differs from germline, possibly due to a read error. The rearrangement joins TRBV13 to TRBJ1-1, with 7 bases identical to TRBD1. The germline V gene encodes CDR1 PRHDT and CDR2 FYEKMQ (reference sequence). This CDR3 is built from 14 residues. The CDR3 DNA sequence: TGTGCCAGCAGCCTAGGGACAGACTACACTGAAGCTTTCTTT. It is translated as CASSLGTDYTEAFF.

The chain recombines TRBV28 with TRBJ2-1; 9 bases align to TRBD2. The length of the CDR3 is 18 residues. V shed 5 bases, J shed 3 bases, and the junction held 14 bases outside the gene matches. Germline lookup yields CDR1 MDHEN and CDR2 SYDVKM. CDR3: CASSHLKTGTSSYNEQFF. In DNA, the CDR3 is TGTGCCAGCAGTCACCTGAAAACCGGGACTAGCAGCTACAATGAGCAGTTCTTC.

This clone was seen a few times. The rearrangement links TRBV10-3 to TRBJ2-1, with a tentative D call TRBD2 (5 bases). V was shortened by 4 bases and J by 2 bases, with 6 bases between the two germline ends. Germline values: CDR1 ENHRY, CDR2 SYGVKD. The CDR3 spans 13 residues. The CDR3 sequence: CAISGRTYNEQFF. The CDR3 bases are TGTGCCATCAGTGGGAGGACCTACAATGAGCAGTTCTTC.

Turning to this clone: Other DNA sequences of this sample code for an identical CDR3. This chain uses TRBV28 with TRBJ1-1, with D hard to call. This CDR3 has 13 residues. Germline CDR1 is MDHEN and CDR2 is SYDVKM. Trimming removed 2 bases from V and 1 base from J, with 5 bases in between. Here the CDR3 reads CASSLGTNTEAFF. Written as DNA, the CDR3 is TGTGCCAGCAGTTTAGGCACGAACACTGAAGCTTTCTTT.

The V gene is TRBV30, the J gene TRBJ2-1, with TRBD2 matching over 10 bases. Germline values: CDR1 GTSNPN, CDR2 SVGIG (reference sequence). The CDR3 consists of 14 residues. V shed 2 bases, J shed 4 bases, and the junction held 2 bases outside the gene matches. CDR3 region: CAWSRTSGYNEQFF. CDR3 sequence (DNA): TGTGCCTGGAGTAGGACTAGCGGATACAATGAGCAGTTCTTC.

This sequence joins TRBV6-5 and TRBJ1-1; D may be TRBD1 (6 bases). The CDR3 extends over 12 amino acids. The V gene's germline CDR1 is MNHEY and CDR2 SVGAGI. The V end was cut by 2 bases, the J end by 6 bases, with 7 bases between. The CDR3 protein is CASSYKGAEAFF. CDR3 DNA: TGTGCCAGCAGTTACAAGGGGGCTGAAGCTTTCTTT.

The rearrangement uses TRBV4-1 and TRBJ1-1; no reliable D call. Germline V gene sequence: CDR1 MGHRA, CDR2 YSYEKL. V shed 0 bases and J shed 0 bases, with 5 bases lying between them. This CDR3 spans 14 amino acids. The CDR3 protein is CASSQEYVNTEAFF. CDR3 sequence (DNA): TGCGCCAGCAGCCAAGAGTACGTGAACACTGAAGCTTTCTTT.

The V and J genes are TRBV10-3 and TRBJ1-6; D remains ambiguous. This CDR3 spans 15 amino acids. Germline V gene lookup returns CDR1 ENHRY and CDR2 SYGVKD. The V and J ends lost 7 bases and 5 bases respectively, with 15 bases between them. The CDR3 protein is CAIKRGGENNSPLHF. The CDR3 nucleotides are TGTGCCATCAAAAGAGGAGGAGAAAATAATTCACCCCTCCACTTT.

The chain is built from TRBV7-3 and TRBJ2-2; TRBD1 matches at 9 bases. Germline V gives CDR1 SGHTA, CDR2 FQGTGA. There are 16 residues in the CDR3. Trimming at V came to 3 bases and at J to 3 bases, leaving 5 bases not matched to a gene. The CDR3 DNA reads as TGTGCCAGCAGCTTTACTAGGGACAGGGACACCGGGGAGCTGTTTTTT. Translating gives CASSFTRDRDTGELFF.

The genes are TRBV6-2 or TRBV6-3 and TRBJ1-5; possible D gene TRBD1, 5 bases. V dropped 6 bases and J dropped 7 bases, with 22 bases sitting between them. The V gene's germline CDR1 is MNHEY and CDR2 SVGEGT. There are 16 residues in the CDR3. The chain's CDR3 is CASSTRTGGSRQPQHF. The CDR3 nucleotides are TGTGCCAGCAGCACAAGGACCGGGGGGAGTAGGCAGCCCCAGCATTTT.

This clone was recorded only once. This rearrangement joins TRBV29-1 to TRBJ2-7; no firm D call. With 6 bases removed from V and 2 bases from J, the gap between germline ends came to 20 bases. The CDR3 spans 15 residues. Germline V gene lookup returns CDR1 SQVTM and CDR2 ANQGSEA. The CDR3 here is CSVGHPDKRAYEQYF. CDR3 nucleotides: TGCAGCGTGGGCCACCCCGATAAACGCGCCTACGAGCAGTACTTC.

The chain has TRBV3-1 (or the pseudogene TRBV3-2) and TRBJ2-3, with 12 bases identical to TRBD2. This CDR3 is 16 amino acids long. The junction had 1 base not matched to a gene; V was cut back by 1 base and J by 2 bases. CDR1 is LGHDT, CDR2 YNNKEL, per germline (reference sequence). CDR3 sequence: CASSQGTSGNTDTQYF. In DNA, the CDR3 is TGTGCCAGCAGCCAAGGGACTAGCGGGAACACAGATACGCAGTATTTT.

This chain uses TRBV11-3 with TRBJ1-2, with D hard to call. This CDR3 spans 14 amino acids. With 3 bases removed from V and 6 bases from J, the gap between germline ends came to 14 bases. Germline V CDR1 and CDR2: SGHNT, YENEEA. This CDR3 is CASSFGSPTDGYTF. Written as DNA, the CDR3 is TGTGCCAGCAGCTTTGGGTCCCCGACCGATGGCTACACCTTC.

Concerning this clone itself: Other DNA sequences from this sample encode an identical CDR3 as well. The CDR3 loop reads CASSIASGPYEQYF. CDR3 DNA: TGTGCCAGTAGTATCGCTAGCGGCCCCTACGAGCAGTACTTC. The chain is built from TRBV19 and TRBJ2-7, with 7 positions matching TRBD2. The CDR3 loop spans 14 amino acids. Germline V CDR1 and CDR2: LNHDA, SQIVND (reference sequence). Trimming at V came to 3 bases and at J to 2 bases, leaving 4 bases not matched to a gene.

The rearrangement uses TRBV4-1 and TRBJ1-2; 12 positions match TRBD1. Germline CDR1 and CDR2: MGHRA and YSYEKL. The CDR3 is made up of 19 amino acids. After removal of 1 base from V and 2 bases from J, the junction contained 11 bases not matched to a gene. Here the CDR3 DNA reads TGCGCCAGCAGCCAAGGGACCGGGACAGGGGGCTCTTTCAACTATGGCTACACCTTC. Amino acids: CASSQGTGTGGSFNYGYTF.

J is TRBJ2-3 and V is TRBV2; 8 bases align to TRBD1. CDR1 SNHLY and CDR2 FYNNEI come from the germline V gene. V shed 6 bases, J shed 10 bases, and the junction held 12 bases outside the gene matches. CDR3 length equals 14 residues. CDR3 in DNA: TGTGCCAGCAGCGTCGGAACCGGGACAGGACCGCAGTATTTT. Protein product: CASSVGTGTGPQYF.

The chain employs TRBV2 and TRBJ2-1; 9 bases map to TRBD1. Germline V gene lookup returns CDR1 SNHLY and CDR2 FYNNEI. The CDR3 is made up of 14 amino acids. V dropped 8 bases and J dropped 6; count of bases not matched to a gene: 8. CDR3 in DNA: TGTGCCAGCGGGCCCGGGACAGGGATCAATGAGCAGTTCTTC. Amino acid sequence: CASGPGTGINEQFF.

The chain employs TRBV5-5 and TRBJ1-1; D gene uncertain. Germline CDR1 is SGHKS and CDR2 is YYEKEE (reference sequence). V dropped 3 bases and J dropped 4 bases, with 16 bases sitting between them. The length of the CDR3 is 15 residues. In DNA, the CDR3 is TGTGCCAGCAGCTGGGTTACGGGTACCCTCACTGAAGCTTTCTTT. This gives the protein CASSWVTGTLTEAFF.

For the CDR3, the DNA is TGTGCCTGGCCCAACCGGGGGGGGAGAGATTCACCCCTCCACTTT. As protein: CAWPNRGGRDSPLHF. The V gene is TRBV30, the J gene TRBJ1-6; weak D call: TRBD1 (5 bases). V lost 5 bases and J lost 8, with 19 bases in between. Germline values: CDR1 GTSNPN, CDR2 SVGIG (reference sequence). This CDR3 region has 15 residues. Full variable domain (remainder filled in from reference TRBV30 and TRBJ1-6): SQTIHQWPATLVQPVGSPLSLECTVEGTSNPNLYWYRQAAGRGLQLLFYSVGIGQISSEVPQNLSASRPQDRQFILSSKKLLLSDSGFYLCAWPNRGGRDSPLHFGNGTRLTVT.